This T cell receptor (beta chain) comes out of a study of response to subunit inactivated influenza vaccine. Study results and caveats: After each seasonal influenza vaccination, few new T cells are recruited, the authors suggested.

Turning to this clonotype: Its matching antigen is unknown.

Per germline, CDR1 DFQATT and CDR2 SNEGSKA (reference sequence). CDR3 length: 15 amino acids. V dropped 0 bases and J dropped 7 bases, with 16 bases sitting between them. TCRdb itself ran the RT-PCR reads through MiXCR, one entry per CDR3 protein. The sample contains approximately 530,000 distinct CDR3 sequences, under 15% of which appear only once. This receptor was taken from a man aged 50-60 years who received an inactivated influenza vaccine. J is TRBJ1-5 and V is TRBV20-1; perhaps TRBD1 as D (5 bases). The sample consisted of PBMCs from blood, taken 35 to 45 days after vaccination. The CDR3 here is CSARDLGVGPQPQHF. As DNA, the CDR3 is TGCAGTGCTAGAGACCTAGGGGTGGGCCCGCAGCCCCAGCATTTT.